One T cell receptor beta chain is described in this entry. The data stem from a study of blood T cell repertoires in COVID-19. Study-wide background: Acute and convalescent COVID-19 samples came from the United States, Italy and Spain. T cells, B-cell-depleted T cells, or PBMCs provided the cDNA or gDNA that served as material.

Under the authors' procedure: Cell counts per sample came from amplifying reference gene primers. Using immunoSEQ multiplex PCR, the repertoire was profiled, and TCRdb retains in-frame clones only, with some absent. V, J and clone size were drawn from that table, and D and trimming were deduced from the DNA. The data contain around 140,000 clones, roughly 87% of them singletons. Trimming took off 4 bases at V and 4 bases at J, with 19 bases between the two ends. The CDR3 totals 15 residues. Germline CDR1 reads SQVTM; CDR2 reads ANQGSEA. The sequence was obtained from a man between 65 and 85 years old with acute or convalescent COVID-19. The chain joins TRBV29-1 to TRBJ1-1; D gene unclear. Material for sequencing was peripheral blood. Here the CDR3 DNA reads TGCAGCGTTGCTTCACGTAATAGCCTTGGCACTGAAGCTTTCTTT. It specifies CSVASRNSLGTEAFF. The whole variable domain, filled in from reference TRBV29-1 and TRBJ1-1, reads SAVISQKPSRDICQRGTSLTIQCQVDSQVTMMFWYRQQPGQSLTLIATANQGSEATYESGFVIDKFPISRPNLTFSTLTVSNMSPEDSSIYLCSVASRNSLGTEAFFGQGTRLTVV.